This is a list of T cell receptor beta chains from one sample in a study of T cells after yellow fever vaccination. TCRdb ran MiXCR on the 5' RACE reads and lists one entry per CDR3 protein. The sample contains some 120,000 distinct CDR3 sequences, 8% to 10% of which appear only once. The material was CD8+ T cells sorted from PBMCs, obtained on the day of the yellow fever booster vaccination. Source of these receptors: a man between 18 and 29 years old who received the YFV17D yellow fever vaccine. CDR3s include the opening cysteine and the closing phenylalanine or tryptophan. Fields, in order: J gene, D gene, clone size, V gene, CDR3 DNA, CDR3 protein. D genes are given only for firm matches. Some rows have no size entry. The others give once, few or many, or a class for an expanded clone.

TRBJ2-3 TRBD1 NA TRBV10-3 TGTGCCATCAGTGAGTCTCTGAGGGACAGGACCACAGATACGCAGTATTTT CAISESLRDRTTDTQYF
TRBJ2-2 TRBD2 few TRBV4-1 TGCGCCAGCAGCCCCCGAGGGCCCCCACTAGCGTTCAAGGGGAACACCGGGGAGCTGTTTTTT CASSPRGPPLAFKGNTGELFF
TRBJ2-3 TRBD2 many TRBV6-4 TGTGCCAGCAGTGCCTCTAGCGGGGGGACAGATACGCAGTATTTT CASSASSGGTDTQYF
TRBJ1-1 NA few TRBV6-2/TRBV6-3 TGTGCCAGCATTGGGGGATACACTGAAGCTTTCTTT CASIGGYTEAFF
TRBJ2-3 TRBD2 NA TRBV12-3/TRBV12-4 TGTGCCAGCAGCTTGACTAGCGGGGGGGTAGATACGCAGTATTTT CASSLTSGGVDTQYF
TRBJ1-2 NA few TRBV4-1 TGCGCCAGCAGCCCCGGATGGGGTGGGGGCTATGGCTACACCTTC CASSPGWGGGYGYTF
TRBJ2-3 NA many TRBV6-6 TGTGCCAGCAGAGTTCCGGGGACTAGCACAGATACGCAGTATTTT CASRVPGTSTDTQYF
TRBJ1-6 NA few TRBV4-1 TGCGCCAGCAGCCAATTAGGGGTGGCTTCACCCCTCCACTTT CASSQLGVASPLHF
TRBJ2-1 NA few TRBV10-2 TGCGCCAGCAGTGATTTATATGAGCAGTTCTTC CASSDLYEQFF
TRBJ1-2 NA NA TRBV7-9 TGTGCCAGCAGCCTTGGGGTACGGAGGGACTATGGCTACACCTTC CASSLGVRRDYGYTF
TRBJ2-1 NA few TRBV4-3 TGCGCCAGCAGCCTTAGGGGGGGGGTAACCGATGAGCAGTTCTTC CASSLRGGVTDEQFF
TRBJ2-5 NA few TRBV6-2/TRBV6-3 TGTGCCAGCAGTTACGGACTCACCACAGGGTACCAAGAGACCCAGTACTTC CASSYGLTTGYQETQYF
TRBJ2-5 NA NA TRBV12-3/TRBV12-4 TGTGCCAGCAGTTTTACGGACGGCCAAGAGACCCAGTACTTC CASSFTDGQETQYF
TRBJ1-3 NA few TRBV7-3 TGTGCCAGCAGCCTTGACCCGAGCTCTGGAAACACCATATATTTT CASSLDPSSGNTIYF
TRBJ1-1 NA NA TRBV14 TGTGCCAGCAGCCAATCTACGGGAAGGTGGATTTTGGACACTGAAGCTTTCTTT CASSQSTGRWILDTEAFF
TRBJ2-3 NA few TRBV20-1 TGCAGTGCTACAAACTCGGGGGAGTCGGTAGATACGCAGTATTTT CSATNSGESVDTQYF
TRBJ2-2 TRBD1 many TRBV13 TGTGCCAGCAGCTTAGCCCCCTTCTGGGACAGAAACACCGGGGAGCTGTTTTTT CASSLAPFWDRNTGELFF
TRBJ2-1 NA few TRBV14 TGTGCCAGCAGCCAAGCTGGGGGCTCCCAGGGGACGTTCTTC CASSQAGGSQGTFF
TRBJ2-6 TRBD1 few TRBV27 TGTGCCAGCAGCCACAGGGGCCCGACTGGGGCCAACGTCCTGACTTTC CASSHRGPTGANVLTF
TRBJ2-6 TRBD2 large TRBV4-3 TGCGCCAGCAGCCAGACTAGCGGTTCTGGGGCCAACGTCCTGACTTTC CASSQTSGSGANVLTF
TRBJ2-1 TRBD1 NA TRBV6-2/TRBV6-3 TGTGCCAGCAGTTACACCATTCCGGGACAGGGGGCTAACGAGCAGTTCTTC CASSYTIPGQGANEQFF
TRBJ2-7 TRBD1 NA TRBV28 TGTGCCAGCAGTTTCATGTTAGGGGGCCGCCTTCAGTACGAGCAGTACTTC CASSFMLGGRLQYEQYF
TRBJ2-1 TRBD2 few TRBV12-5 TGTGCTAGTGGTTTGGTTCTAAGCGGGGGGGCGAACAATGAGCAGTTCTTC CASGLVLSGGANNEQFF
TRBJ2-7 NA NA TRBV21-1 TGTGCCAGCAGCCCACTAGGACAGGGGGCGAAGGAGCAGTACTTC CASSPLGQGAKEQYF
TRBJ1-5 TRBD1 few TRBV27 TGTGCCGCTGGGACAGGGGCCTATCAGCCCCAGCATTTT CAAGTGAYQPQHF
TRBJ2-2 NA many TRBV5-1 TGCGCCAGCAGCCCCCGGGAATGGGGGACCGGGGAGCTGTTTTTT CASSPREWGTGELFF
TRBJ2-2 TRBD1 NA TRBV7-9 TGTGCCAGCAGCCATTCGGGACAGGGGAATCCCGGGGAGCTGTTTTTT CASSHSGQGNPGELFF
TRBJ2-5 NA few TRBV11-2 TGTGCCAGCAGCTCACAGAATTGGCTCGGGACCCAGTACTTC CASSSQNWLGTQYF
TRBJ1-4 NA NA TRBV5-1 TGCGCCAGCAGCACAGGCGTTGATGAAAAACTGTTTTTT CASSTGVDEKLFF
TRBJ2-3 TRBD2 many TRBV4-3 TGCGCCAGCAGCCAAGTCTGGCTAGCGGGGGGGCCAACGCAGTATTTT CASSQVWLAGGPTQYF
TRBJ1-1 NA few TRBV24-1 TGTGCCACCAGTGATTTGGTCAGGGGAGGAACTGAAGCTTTCTTT CATSDLVRGGTEAFF
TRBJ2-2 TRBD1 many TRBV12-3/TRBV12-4 TGTGCCAGCAGCCCTCGGGACAGAGGAACCGGGGAGCTGTTTTTT CASSPRDRGTGELFF
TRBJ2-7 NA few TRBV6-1 TGTGCCAGCAGTGATCTAGGCACCCCAATTGAGGAGCAGTACTTC CASSDLGTPIEEQYF
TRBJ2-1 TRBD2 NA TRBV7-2 TGTGCCAGCAGCCCTCGGGGCGGGGGGTCCAATGAGCAGTTCTTC CASSPRGGGSNEQFF
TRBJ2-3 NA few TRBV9 TGTGCCAGCAGCGTTTTGGCTTTCCCTAGCACAGATACGCAGTATTTT CASSVLAFPSTDTQYF
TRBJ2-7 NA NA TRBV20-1 TGCAGTGCTAGAATCCGGGTCAGGGGCTACGAGCAGTACTTC CSARIRVRGYEQYF
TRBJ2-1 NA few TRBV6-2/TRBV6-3 TGTGCCAGCGAAGACGGGGGACTTTTGGTCTTC CASEDGGLLVF
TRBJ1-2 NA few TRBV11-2 TGTGCCAGCAGCTTAGACAGGGCGAGCTACACCTTC CASSLDRASYTF
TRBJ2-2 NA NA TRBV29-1 TGCAGCGCGAGGCAGGAGAACACCGGGGAGCTGTTTTTT CSARQENTGELFF
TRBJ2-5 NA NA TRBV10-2 TGCGCCAGCGGGAGTCAGACCCAGTACTTC CASGSQTQYF
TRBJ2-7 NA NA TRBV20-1 TGCAGTGCTAGGTCAAACTACGAGCAGTACTTC CSARSNYEQYF
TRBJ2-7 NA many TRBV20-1 TGCAGTGCTAGAGCCACTAGCCCCGAGCAGTACTTC CSARATSPEQYF
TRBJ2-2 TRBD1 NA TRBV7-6 TGTGCCAGCAGCACCAACAGGGGGCGAACCGGGGAGCTGTTTTTT CASSTNRGRTGELFF
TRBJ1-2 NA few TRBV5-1 TGCGCCAGCAGCTTGGCCCGGGGTCGGGGCTACACCTTC CASSLARGRGYTF
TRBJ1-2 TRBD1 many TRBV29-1 TGCAGCGTTCCCCAGGGGGACGGCTACACCTTC CSVPQGDGYTF
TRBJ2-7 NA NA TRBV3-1 TGTGCCAGCAGCCAATCGGGGCACTACGAGCAGTACTTC CASSQSGHYEQYF
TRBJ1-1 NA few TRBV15 TGTGCCACCAGCAGACCTGACACGTTGAACACTGAAGCTTTCTTT CATSRPDTLNTEAFF
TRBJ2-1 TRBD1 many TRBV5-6 TGTGCCAGCAGCTTGGGCGACAGGGCCCATGAGCAGTTCTTC CASSLGDRAHEQFF
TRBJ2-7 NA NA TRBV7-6 TGTGCCAGCAGCCGGGCCCCGTCAGCGGCCGCCTACGAGCAGTACTTC CASSRAPSAAAYEQYF
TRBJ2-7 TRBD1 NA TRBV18 TGTGCCAGCTCCCTTATAGGACAGGGGGCCTACGAGCAGTACTTC CASSLIGQGAYEQYF
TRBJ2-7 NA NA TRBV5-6 TGTGCCAGCAGCGTATCAGGGGAGGTGTTTCCCTACGAGCAGTACTTC CASSVSGEVFPYEQYF
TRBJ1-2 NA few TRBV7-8 TGTGCCAGCAGCTTGTCTCTCCCGGATGGCTACACCTTC CASSLSLPDGYTF
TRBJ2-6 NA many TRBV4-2 TGTGCCAGCAGCCAAGATAACAACTCTGGGGCCAACGTCCTGACTTTC CASSQDNNSGANVLTF
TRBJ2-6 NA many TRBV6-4 TGTGCCAGCAGTGACTCCAGCTCTGGGGCCAACGTCCTGACTTTC CASSDSSSGANVLTF
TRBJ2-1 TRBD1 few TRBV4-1 TGCGCCAGCAGCCCCGATGTTCCAGGGGGCATATACAATGAGCAGTTCTTC CASSPDVPGGIYNEQFF